This T cell receptor (beta chain) stems from a study of T-cell memory formation after mild COVID-19. The overall study: Clustering of TCRs was largely donor specific.

TCRdb analysed the 5' RACE reads with MiXCR anew, one entry per CDR3 protein. The table has around 400,000 distinct CDR3 sequences, roughly 26% seen once. This clonotype has only a few counts. Trimming cost V 6 bases and J 7 bases; bases outside gene matches: 13. Germline-derived CDR1 and CDR2 are DFQATT and SNEGSKA (reference sequence). The CDR3 has 14 amino acids. V usage is TRBV20-1 and J usage is TRBJ1-2; TRBD1 agrees at 8 bases. The sample taken for sequencing was PBMCs or a T cell subset sorted from them (not recorded which). The TCR sequence derives from an adult woman who had mild COVID-19 (a few samples of this study predate the infection). Cell type and time point are not known. The CDR3 DNA is TGCAGTGCGGCGACCCAGGGGGCAGGATTTGGCTACACCTTC. This codes for CSAATQGAGFGYTF.